This T cell receptor (beta chain) was observed in a study of cytomegalovirus exposure and HLA in healthy donors. Study results and caveats: Confirmation was obtained in vitro that a few CMV-associated chains are specific for CMV antigens. Most TCR beta V segments were productive about 87% or about 30% of the time in an earlier analysis. In a later analysis, a missense DCLRE1C variant was linked to TCR beta V- and J-gene trimming.

Germline CDR1 MNHEY, CDR2 SMNVEV (reference sequence). The CDR3 runs 17 residues. V was clipped by 6 bases and J by 0 bases, with 20 bases between them. PCR amplification relied on 60 Vbeta primers (plus 13 Jbeta primers). TCRdb keeps only in-frame clones here, not all; method: immunoSEQ multiplex PCR. The table includes about 240,000 clones, around 76% detected once. In regard to this clone: Its specificity is unknown.

The receptor's source is a woman in her thirties or forties in good health and CMV-seropositive. This sequence joins TRBV27 and TRBJ1-1, with D possibly being TRBD1 (6 bases). The sample comprised PBMCs. The CDR3 nucleotides are TGTGCCAGCAGCAAAGGGCCAGGGGAGTTGGTGAACACTGAAGCTTTCTTT. It yields the protein CASSKGPGELVNTEAFF.